This T cell receptor (beta chain) came from a study of long-term antiretroviral therapy in people with HIV (dated by TCRdb to between 2021 and 2023). Regarding the study in general: The earliest samples were collected approximately a decade before the 2015 WHO recommendation for immediate ART, a period when ART was typically delayed until CD4 counts fell. From over 25 adults with confirmed HIV infection, the cohort provided some 200 cryopreserved PBMC samples, gathered serially across a mean of around 6 years (range 1-12). No cross-contamination during QIAcube processing was seen in test extractions of a monoclonal T-cell line run alongside around 30 polyclonal samples. This retrospective serial study examined whether starting ART and sustained HIV suppression were associated with changes in the composition and diversity of the TRB repertoire in peripheral blood. Among the roughly 30 participants with HIV, ten to twelve were female. Study-wide findings and limitations: The repertoire was dominated across all time points by expanded TRB clones identified before ART initiation, although this dominance was seen to fluctuate and to decrease in many PLHIV after ART. The samples span the years 2004 to 2017, and the ART regimens used may be less effective than current regimens. Starting ART was linked to a significant rise in TRB diversity, yet even with long-term ART the diversity remained significantly lower than in transplant donor controls. Inferences about post-ART repertoire changes were limited because no data were available on ART adherence, viral resistance or therapy changes. Unsorted PBMC were profiled instead of sorted CD4+ and CD8+ T cells because pre-ART samples had limited cell numbers. Owing to limited PBMC availability, only the TCR beta chain was sequenced, without alpha chain pairing. HIV repertoires had narrower CDR3 length ranges than controls, and the network structure suggested an antigen-experienced repertoire that shifted only slightly toward naive after ART.

The germline ends are 9 bases apart after V is trimmed by 3 bases and J by 0 bases. The CDR3, from cysteine to phenylalanine, totals 15 residues. Solely the CDR3 DNA is kept, with 45 bases framed from the first base. CDR1 is given as SNHLY and CDR2 as FYNNEI, both from the germline V gene. To be included, a participant needed at least one PBMC sample from before ART initiation plus at least two post-ART samples. Every participant with HIV received treatment in the United States of America. Before DNA extraction, cryopreserved samples containing about 0.95-10 million PBMC were thawed and washed. At the time of the earliest PBMC sample, participants with HIV were aged between roughly 23 and 60 years. Each participant contributed PBMC samples from 1-4 timepoints before ART initiation and 2-8 timepoints after ART initiation, with a median of 7 samples. For every participant, serial HIV viral load, CD4+ T-cell count, ART history and demographic data were obtained. Genomic DNA was extracted from unsorted PBMC with a Qiagen kit on a QIAcube, processed in batches of 12 samples.

The immunoSEQ hsTCRB v3.0 assay was used at survey level resolution for TRB variable region sequencing. The target sequencing depth for TRB was about 40,000-50,000 T-cell genomes per sample. Pooled TRB libraries were sequenced on an Illumina MiSeq with a v3 150-cycle kit. The paper's processing steps were these. Repertoire analysis ran in R within a reproducible Nextflow workflow covering QC, data transformation and analysis. Custom analyses were implemented in LymphoSeq2, an R package for AIRR-Seq data exploration. After excluding a handful of samples that yielded fewer than 5000 total TRB sequences, some 180 HIV repertoires remained for analysis. Of the 188 retained HIV repertoires, 59 were collected before and 120 to 130 after ART initiation. Repertoires were downsampled to 5000 TRB nucleotide sequences, with summary statistics averaged over 100 downsampling iterations. TRB sequences were retained for analysis only if CDR3 regions of at least seven amino acids were present. A Shannon entropy-derived clonality score and the Gini coefficient were used to measure diversity. In repertoire networks, the top 5000 CDR3 amino acid sequences were linked whenever an edit distance of one separated two sequences. Antigen specificity groups and MHC restriction were predicted for TRB CDR3 amino acid sequences with GLIPH2. Known CMV, EBV, HIV or tissue antigen associations were flagged by matching CDR3 amino acid sequences against VDJdb and McPAS-TCR. Pre-ART, post-ART and control groups were compared with Wilcoxon signed-rank tests and Holm-Bonferroni correction. TCRdb took this table from immuneACCESS and kept in-frame rearrangements with V and J called. Such tables lack part of the clones; where checked against another copy, unresolved V genes explain under half of the gap, and the rest is unexplained. D and trimming come from the DNA, and the V and J calls and clone size come from that table. The sample profile shows 29,000 or so clones; 95% of them were found once. The ten largest clonotypes hold 8.1% of the sample.

For this clone: No cognate antigen has been identified for it. The sample holds no much larger clone one base away, and base qualities are not on file.

In this chain, TRBV2 is recombined with TRBJ2-4, with the D gene call left open. The receptor comes from a man aged 25-40 years with HIV. This specimen was unsorted PBMCs, taken 5.3 years after starting antiretroviral therapy. The CDR3 region has the sequence CASSEATIAKNIQYF. The DNA reads TGTGCCAGCAGTGAGGCTACAATAGCCAAAAACATTCAGTACTTC.